This is a list of T cell receptor beta chains from one sample in a study of T-cell reconstitution after alpha-beta-depleted transplantation in children. TCRdb fed the PCR reads into MiXCR, producing one record per CDR3 protein. The sample contains about 7,200 distinct CDR3 sequences, approximately 5.3% of which appear only once. This specimen was PBMCs, mostly from graft donor cells, taken 180 days after TCRalphabeta/CD19-depleted stem cell transplant. The receptor set was obtained from a child under two years old who had a stem cell transplant for acute myeloid leukemia, so the T cells may come from the graft donor. The CDR3 runs from the conserved cysteine through the conserved F or W. Each record gives: J gene, clone size, D gene, V gene, CDR3 protein, CDR3 DNA. D genes are given only for firm matches. Not every row has a clone size; where given, it reads once, few, many or a size class.

J: TRBJ1-1; size: medium-sized; D: NA; V: TRBV30; CDR3: CAWSVYIGGGMNTEAFF; DNA: TGTGCCTGGAGTGTCTATATCGGGGGGGGAATGAACACTGAAGCTTTCTTT
J: TRBJ2-1; size: many; D: NA; V: TRBV6-7; CDR3: CASSYSRGDEQFF; DNA: TGTGCCAGCAGTTACTCGAGGGGGGATGAGCAGTTCTTC
J: TRBJ2-1; size: many; D: TRBD1; V: TRBV11-2; CDR3: CASSYTGTGDEQFF; DNA: TGTGCCAGCAGCTATACCGGGACAGGGGATGAGCAGTTCTTC
J: TRBJ2-5; size: many; D: NA; V: TRBV5-1; CDR3: CASSPPTGREETQYF; DNA: TGCGCCAGCAGCCCACCGACAGGGAGGGAGGAGACCCAGTACTTC
J: TRBJ2-1; size: many; D: TRBD2; V: TRBV7-9; CDR3: CASIMGEGRHEQFF; DNA: TGTGCCAGCATTATGGGGGAGGGCCGACATGAGCAGTTCTTC
J: TRBJ1-6; size: medium-sized; D: NA; V: TRBV20-1; CDR3: CSARDLKSTIHNSPLHF; DNA: TGCAGTGCTAGAGATCTGAAGTCAACCATCCATAATTCACCCCTCCACTTT
J: TRBJ1-4; size: many; D: NA; V: TRBV12-3/TRBV12-4; CDR3: CASTPDRGKLFF; DNA: TGTGCCAGCACCCCCGACCGCGGAAAACTGTTTTTT
J: TRBJ1-5; size: many; D: TRBD1; V: TRBV28; CDR3: CASSPGTGGTNQPQHF; DNA: TGTGCCAGCAGTCCGGGGACAGGGGGTACTAATCAGCCCCAGCATTTT
J: TRBJ1-2; size: many; D: NA; V: TRBV12-3/TRBV12-4; CDR3: CASSPRIQGGYTF; DNA: TGTGCCAGCAGTCCCCGCATCCAGGGTGGCTACACCTTC
J: TRBJ1-6; size: many; D: TRBD1; V: TRBV28; CDR3: CASSYPGQGRNSPLHF; DNA: TGTGCCAGCAGTTACCCCGGACAGGGTAGAAATTCACCCCTCCACTTT
J: TRBJ2-7; size: few; D: NA; V: TRBV7-3; CDR3: CASSLDTFYEQYF; DNA: TGTGCCAGCAGCTTAGATACCTTCTACGAGCAGTACTTC
J: TRBJ2-7; size: many; D: TRBD2; V: TRBV7-9; CDR3: CASSLAAGGYEQYF; DNA: TGTGCCAGCAGCTTAGCAGCGGGGGGCTACGAGCAGTACTTC
J: TRBJ2-3; size: NA; D: NA; V: TRBV18; CDR3: CASSPGSLGTDTQYF; DNA: TGTGCCAGCTCGCCCGGGAGCTTGGGCACAGATACGCAGTATTTT
J: TRBJ2-3; size: many; D: TRBD2; V: TRBV7-9; CDR3: CASSPGLAGSTDTQYF; DNA: TGTGCCAGCAGCCCTGGACTAGCGGGGAGCACAGATACGCAGTATTTT
J: TRBJ2-7; size: many; D: NA; V: TRBV14; CDR3: CASSRSGGFSYEQYF; DNA: TGTGCCAGCAGTCGATCAGGTGGATTTTCCTACGAGCAGTACTTC
J: TRBJ2-7; size: many; D: TRBD1; V: TRBV27; CDR3: CASSPLSRDSDQQYF; DNA: TGTGCCAGCAGTCCCCTCTCCCGGGACAGCGACCAGCAGTACTTC
J: TRBJ2-5; size: many; D: TRBD2; V: TRBV25-1; CDR3: CASSESGGVKTQYF; DNA: TGTGCCAGCAGTGAATCGGGAGGAGTGAAGACCCAGTACTTC
J: TRBJ1-2; size: medium-sized; D: TRBD1; V: TRBV28; CDR3: CASSSGTAIYGYTF; DNA: TGTGCCAGCAGTTCGGGGACAGCCATCTATGGCTACACCTTC
J: TRBJ2-7; size: many; D: NA; V: TRBV29-1; CDR3: CSVVSFGITYEQYF; DNA: TGCAGCGTTGTAAGTTTCGGCATCACCTACGAGCAGTACTTC
J: TRBJ1-1; size: many; D: NA; V: TRBV14; CDR3: CASSQDLGSEAFF; DNA: TGTGCCAGCAGCCAAGATCTCGGTTCTGAAGCTTTCTTT
J: TRBJ2-6; size: NA; D: NA; V: TRBV3-1; CDR3: CACSQDLSLSGANVLTF; DNA: TGTGCCTGCAGCCAAGACCTTTCCCTCTCTGGGGCCAACGTCCTGACTTTC
J: TRBJ1-5; size: many; D: NA; V: TRBV6-5; CDR3: CASSYSATVPIGNQPQHF; DNA: TGTGCCAGCAGTTACTCAGCGACAGTACCTATAGGCAATCAGCCCCAGCATTTT
J: TRBJ2-1; size: many; D: TRBD2; V: TRBV28; CDR3: CASSVSGSVPEQFF; DNA: TGTGCCAGCAGCGTTAGCGGGAGTGTTCCTGAGCAGTTCTTC
J: TRBJ1-1; size: many; D: NA; V: TRBV7-8; CDR3: CASSLEPGGNTEAFF; DNA: TGTGCCAGCAGCTTAGAACCGGGGGGGAACACTGAAGCTTTCTTT
J: TRBJ2-5; size: many; D: TRBD2; V: TRBV9; CDR3: CASSVRAGRETQYF; DNA: TGTGCCAGCAGCGTACGAGCGGGAAGGGAGACCCAGTACTTC
J: TRBJ2-7; size: many; D: TRBD2; V: TRBV5-3; CDR3: CARSLKAGTFDEQYF; DNA: TGTGCCAGAAGCTTGAAAGCGGGAACCTTCGACGAGCAGTACTTC
J: TRBJ2-2; size: many; D: NA; V: TRBV7-9; CDR3: CASSLGQNTGELFF; DNA: TGTGCCAGCAGCTTAGGACAAAACACCGGGGAGCTGTTTTTT
J: TRBJ2-5; size: many; D: TRBD2; V: TRBV4-2; CDR3: CASSQESQRGTETQYF; DNA: TGTGCCAGCAGCCAAGAAAGTCAGCGGGGGACTGAGACCCAGTACTTC
J: TRBJ2-1; size: many; D: NA; V: TRBV19; CDR3: CASTRGADEQFF; DNA: TGTGCCAGTACCCGGGGGGCGGATGAGCAGTTCTTC
J: TRBJ2-7; size: NA; D: TRBD2; V: TRBV25-1; CDR3: CASRASGSIYEQYF; DNA: TGTGCCAGCAGGGCTAGCGGGAGTATATACGAGCAGTACTTC
J: TRBJ2-7; size: many; D: NA; V: TRBV7-3; CDR3: CASSPLGGPYEQYF; DNA: TGTGCCAGCAGCCCTCTTGGGGGGCCCTACGAGCAGTACTTC
J: TRBJ2-7; size: many; D: TRBD1; V: TRBV28; CDR3: CASSLGNRGSYEQYF; DNA: TGTGCCAGCAGTTTAGGAAACAGGGGGTCCTACGAGCAGTACTTC
J: TRBJ1-2; size: NA; D: NA; V: TRBV5-3; CDR3: CASSLATVNGYTF; DNA: TGTGCCAGCAGCTTGGCCACCGTCAATGGCTACACCTTC
J: TRBJ1-2; size: many; D: TRBD1; V: TRBV5-1; CDR3: CASSPGQAPFYGYTF; DNA: TGCGCCAGCAGCCCAGGACAGGCTCCCTTCTATGGCTACACCTTC
J: TRBJ2-3; size: many; D: NA; V: TRBV12-3/TRBV12-4; CDR3: CASSFDPGWTDTQYF; DNA: TGTGCCAGCAGTTTTGATCCAGGATGGACAGATACGCAGTATTTT
J: TRBJ2-1; size: many; D: NA; V: TRBV11-1; CDR3: CASSLEAGNEQFF; DNA: TGTGCCAGCAGCTTAGAGGCAGGGAATGAGCAGTTCTTC